These 20 T cell receptor beta chains were all obtained from the same sample, sequenced in a study of Tregs in tolerant kidney transplant recipients. The assay was immunoSEQ multiplex PCR, and TCRdb's table has in-frame clones only and misses some. The sample consists of 85,000 to 90,000 clones, about 92% of them appearing once. The material sequenced was CD8+ T cells from blood. These receptor sequences come from a human donor in good health.

V gene TRBV27 combines with J gene TRBJ1-6; 10 nucleotides agree with TRBD1. The germline gives CDR1 MNHEY, CDR2 SMNVEV (reference sequence). This CDR3 has 16 amino acids. V gave up 6 bases and J gave up 6 bases; unmatched junction bases: 8. The DNA for the CDR3 is TGTGCCAGCAGCTCTGGACAGGGGGTCGTTAATTCACCCCTCCACTTT. Translating it yields CASSSGQGVVNSPLHF.

The count of this clone is one. V and J are TRBV7-2 and TRBJ2-2; unclear D gene. Germline V gene data show CDR1 as SGHTA and CDR2 as FQGNSA. Trimming removed 5 bases from V and 9 bases from J, with 7 bases in between. CDR3 length: 11 amino acids. The CDR3 DNA sequence: TGTGCCAGCAGCGTCCCGCGGGAGCTGTTTTTT. Residues: CASSVPRELFF.

The CDR3 here is CASSYSGFTYEQYF. The CDR3 DNA sequence: TGTGCCAGCAGTTATTCAGGGTTTACCTACGAGCAGTACTTC. This sequence joins TRBV27 and TRBJ2-7; D is perhaps TRBD1 (5 bases). The germline V gene encodes CDR1 MNHEY and CDR2 SMNVEV (reference sequence). CDR3 length equals 14 residues. With 4 bases removed from V and 2 bases from J, the gap between germline ends came to 12 bases.

Regarding this clone: One end of the junction does not line up with germline, which may come from a read error. This chain uses TRBV4-1 with TRBJ2-7; the match to TRBD1 covers 7 bases. CDR1 MGHRA and CDR2 YSYEKL come from the germline V gene. The CDR3 has 14 amino acids. CDR3: CVSSWQGQSLEQYF. CDR3 in DNA: TGCGTCAGCAGCTGGCAGGGACAGTCGCTCGAGCAGTACTTC.

The chain carries TRBV19 and TRBJ2-7; maybe TRBD2 (6 bases). CDR3 length equals 14 residues. The ends were cut back, 5 bases at V and 0 bases at J, with 11 bases in the middle. Germline V lookup: CDR1 LNHDA, CDR2 SQIVND (reference sequence). CDR3 sequence: CASSPGLSSYEQYF. Written as DNA, the CDR3 is TGTGCCAGTAGTCCGGGACTGAGCTCCTACGAGCAGTACTTC.

This clone was counted once. The genes are TRBV25-1 and TRBJ1-5, with 8 bases that match TRBD1. Germline CDR1 MGHDK, CDR2 SYGVNS. Trimming took 3 bases from V and 9 from J; bases not matched to a gene: 13. The CDR3 extends over 16 amino acids. For the CDR3, the DNA is TGTGCCAGCAGTGAGAGGGACAGGCCCCCGAGTGGGCCCCAGCATTTT. Translation: CASSERDRPPSGPQHF.

The chain uses TRBV7-9 and TRBJ1-1; D not certain. Trimming stripped 3 bases from V and 8 bases from J, with 7 bases between. The CDR3 sequence is 11 residues long. CDR1 and CDR2 from the germline V gene are SEHNR and FQNEAQ (reference sequence). The DNA for the CDR3 is TGTGCCAGCAGCTTTGGATCCGAAGCTTTCTTT. It codes for CASSFGSEAFF.

J is TRBJ2-1 and V is TRBV11-2; 9 positions match TRBD1. Looked up from germline, CDR1 is SGHAT and CDR2 is FQNNGV. V lost 3 bases, J lost 4 bases, and 1 base stayed unmatched. CDR3 length equals 14 residues. Written as DNA, the CDR3 is TGTGCCAGCAGCTTCGGGACAGGGTACAATGAGCAGTTCTTC. Translating gives CASSFGTGYNEQFF.

This chain joins TRBV6-5 and TRBJ2-7, with TRBD2 matching over 10 bases. V shed 5 bases, J shed 3 bases, and the junction held 1 base outside the gene matches. Germline-derived CDR1 and CDR2 are MNHEY and SVGAGI. CDR3 size: 13 residues. CDR3 protein: CASSVAGGYEQYF. CDR3 coding DNA: TGTGCCAGCAGTGTAGCGGGAGGCTACGAGCAGTACTTC.

This rearrangement joins TRBV6-1 to TRBJ2-3, with a tentative D call TRBD1 (6 bases). CDR1 and CDR2 (germline): MNHNS, SASEGT. This CDR3 is 16 amino acids long. V lost 1 base, J lost 4 bases, and 15 bases lay in between. This CDR3 is CASSEDESRGPDTQYF. The CDR3, as DNA: TGTGCCAGCAGTGAAGACGAGAGCAGGGGCCCAGATACGCAGTATTTT.

The chain combines TRBV11-2 with TRBJ2-7, with TRBD2 as a possible D gene (5 bases). Germline V lookup: CDR1 SGHAT, CDR2 FQNNGV. This CDR3 spans 14 amino acids. Trimming removed 0 bases from V and 5 bases from J, with 11 bases in between. The CDR3 DNA follows: TGTGCCAGCAGCTTAGACTGGTTGGAGGACGAGCAGTACTTC. As protein: CASSLDWLEDEQYF.

The chain joins TRBV4-1 to TRBJ2-5; 8 nucleotides agree with TRBD2. The CDR3 loop spans 15 amino acids. The germline V gene encodes CDR1 MGHRA and CDR2 YSYEKL. The ends lost 0 bases at V and 3 bases at J; junction bases unmatched: 3. Here the CDR3 DNA reads TGCGCCAGCAGCCAAGAAGGTAGCGGGGAAGAGACCCAGTACTTC. It codes for CASSQEGSGEETQYF.

The chain has TRBV30 and TRBJ1-2; 8 bases align to TRBD1. The CDR3 has 16 amino acids. V dropped 0 bases and J dropped 0; count of bases not matched to a gene: 6. Germline V gene sequence: CDR1 GTSNPN, CDR2 SVGIG (reference sequence). The CDR3 loop reads CAWSVPGTGANYGYTF. The CDR3 nucleotides read TGTGCCTGGAGTGTACCAGGGACAGGAGCTAACTATGGCTACACCTTC.

Here the CDR3 DNA reads TGTGCCAGTAGTATAGGAAATGGCTACACCTTC. Encoded protein: CASSIGNGYTF. The chain joins TRBV19 to TRBJ1-2; D is ambiguous. Trimming removed 1 base at V and 6 bases at J, with 3 bases between. Germline V lookup: CDR1 LNHDA, CDR2 SQIVND (reference sequence). The CDR3 length is 11 residues.

The rearrangement uses TRBV19 and TRBJ2-1; TRBD2 agrees at 10 bases. The CDR3 has 16 amino acids. Unmatched junction bases numbered 6, after V lost 3 bases and J lost 4 bases. Germline lookup yields CDR1 LNHDA and CDR2 SQIVND (reference sequence). DNA for the CDR3: TGTGCCAGTAGTATCGCTGGGACTAGCGCTTACAATGAGCAGTTCTTC. Protein product: CASSIAGTSAYNEQFF.

This clone occurred once. This chain uses TRBV2 with TRBJ1-1, with D tentatively TRBD1 (5 bases). Deletions cut 10 bases from V and 6 bases from J, with 12 bases between. This CDR3 has 11 residues. The V gene's germline CDR1 is SNHLY and CDR2 FYNNEI. CDR3 nucleotide sequence: TGTGCCAAAAGCGGGGCATCTGAAGCTTTCTTT. Translating it yields CAKSGASEAFF.

CDR3 sequence (DNA): TGTGCCAGCAGCCCGACAGGGGGCTACGAGCAGTACTTC. This sequence encodes CASSPTGGYEQYF. V is TRBV5-4 and J is TRBJ2-7; 9 bases agree with TRBD1. Trimming took 4 bases from V and 3 from J; bases not matched to a gene: 2. CDR3 length equals 13 residues. Germline CDR1 and CDR2: SGHNT and YYREEE (reference sequence).

This chain uses TRBV6-1 with TRBJ2-3; 9 nucleotides agree with TRBD2. The CDR3 has 15 residues. Trimming cost V 2 bases and J 4 bases; bases outside gene matches: 4. Germline V gives CDR1 MNHNS, CDR2 SASEGT. The CDR3 DNA reads as TGTGCCAGCAGTGAACCGGCTAGCGGGGCAGATACGCAGTATTTT. Protein product: CASSEPASGADTQYF.

The chain combines TRBV29-1 with TRBJ2-5; weak D call: TRBD2 (5 bases). The CDR3 covers 16 residues. V was shortened by 3 bases and J by 1 base, with 18 bases between the two germline ends. Looked up from germline, CDR1 is SQVTM and CDR2 is ANQGSEA. The CDR3 is CSVDGVELGSQETQYF. DNA of the CDR3: TGCAGCGTTGACGGGGTCGAGCTGGGATCCCAAGAGACCCAGTACTTC.

This chain joins TRBV13 and TRBJ2-1; D not certain. Trimming removed 2 bases from V and 7 bases from J, with 9 bases in between. This CDR3 contains 13 residues. Germline lookup yields CDR1 PRHDT and CDR2 FYEKMQ (reference sequence). In nucleotides, the CDR3 is TGTGCCAGCAGCTTAAACAGATTTAATGAGCAGTTCTTC. Translation gives CASSLNRFNEQFF.